The clone carrying this TCR beta chain was seen a single time. This sample is drawn from a study of control samples from healthy donors and cancer patients. Assay: immunoSEQ multiplex PCR; the TCRdb copy retains only in-frame clones and omits some. The data show 350,000 to 450,000 clones, around 90% seen once. This CDR3 spans 10 amino acids. Trimming left V 5 bases short and J 12 bases short, with 10 bases between. The V gene's germline CDR1 is MNHEY and CDR2 SVGEGT. The gene calls are TRBV6-2 or TRBV6-3 and TRBJ1-2; D not resolved. The sample consisted of PBMCs. This sequence originates from a man aged 40-49 years with head and neck cancer. Written as DNA, the CDR3 is TGTGCCAGCAGTGGTACGCGGCACACCTTC. It codes for CASSGTRHTF.